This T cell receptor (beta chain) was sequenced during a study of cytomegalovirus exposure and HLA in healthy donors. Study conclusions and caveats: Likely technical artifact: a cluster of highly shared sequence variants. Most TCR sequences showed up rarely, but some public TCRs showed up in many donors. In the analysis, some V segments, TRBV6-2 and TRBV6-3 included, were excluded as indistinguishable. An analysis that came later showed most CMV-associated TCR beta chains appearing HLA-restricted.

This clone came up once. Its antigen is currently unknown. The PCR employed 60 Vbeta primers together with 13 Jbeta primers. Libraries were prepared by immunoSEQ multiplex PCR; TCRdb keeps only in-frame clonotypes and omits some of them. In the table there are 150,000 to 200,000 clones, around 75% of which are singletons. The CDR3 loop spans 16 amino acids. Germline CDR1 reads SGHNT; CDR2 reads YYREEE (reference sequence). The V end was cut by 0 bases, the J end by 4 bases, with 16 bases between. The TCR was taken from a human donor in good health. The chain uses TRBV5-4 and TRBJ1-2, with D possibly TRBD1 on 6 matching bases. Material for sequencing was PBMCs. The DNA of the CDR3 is TGTGCCAGCAGCTTGGAGGGGACAAAAAGCAGCTATGGCTACACCTTC. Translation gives CASSLEGTKSSYGYTF.